Listed below are T cell receptor beta chains from one sample, sequenced in a study of blood T cell repertoires in COVID-19. The assay was immunoSEQ multiplex PCR, and TCRdb's table has in-frame clones only and misses some. The table has around 200,000 clones, around four fifths seen once; the top ten hold approximately 7.4%. Sequencing used peripheral blood. Receptors originate from a woman aged 45-65 years with acute or convalescent COVID-19. Each CDR3 is given with its conserved first and last residue. D genes are given only for firm matches. Some rows mark clone size as missing; the rest say once, few, many or name a class of expanded clone.

cdr3_aa cdr3_nt d_call j_call v_call clone_size
CASSPTGQETQYF TGCGCCAGCAGCCCGACAGGCCAAGAGACCCAGTACTTC - TRBJ2-5 TRBV5-1 -
CASSRGLAEYNEQFF TGTGCCAGCAGTCGGGGACTAGCGGAATACAATGAGCAGTTCTTC TRBD2 TRBJ2-1 TRBV6-5 once
CASSFDSLNTEAFF TGTGCCAGCAGCTTCGACAGCCTGAACACTGAAGCTTTCTTT - TRBJ1-1 TRBV7-2 -
CASSPPLTGRPEETQYF TGTGCCAGCTCACCCCCCTTGACAGGTCGACCTGAAGAGACCCAGTACTTC - TRBJ2-5 TRBV18 -
CASRLGQAQETQYF TGTGCCAGCCGCCTAGGACAGGCCCAAGAGACCCAGTACTTC TRBD1 TRBJ2-5 TRBV28 -
CSASGGGSHQPQHF TGCAGTGCTAGTGGAGGGGGATCTCATCAGCCCCAGCATTTT - TRBJ1-5 TRBV20-1 -
CAWSKGSGSYNEQFF TGTGCCTGGAGTAAGGGAAGCGGGAGCTACAATGAGCAGTTCTTC TRBD2 TRBJ2-1 TRBV30 -
CASSSQTGYNSPLHF TGTGCCAGCAGCTCCCAGACAGGGTATAATTCACCCCTCCACTTT TRBD1 TRBJ1-6 TRBV7-9 -
CASSKTGTGEDYGYTF TGTGCCAGTAGTAAAACCGGGACAGGGGAAGACTATGGCTACACCTTC TRBD1 TRBJ1-2 TRBV19 -
CASSGQMVNTEAFF TGTGCCAGCAGCGGACAGATGGTGAACACTGAAGCTTTCTTT - TRBJ1-1 TRBV11-2 -
CASSRQDNTEAFF TGTGCCAGCAGTCGACAGGACAACACTGAAGCTTTCTTT - TRBJ1-1 TRBV6-5 -
CASSLKGAINTGELFF TGTGCCAGCAGCTTAAAGGGGGCAATTAACACCGGGGAGCTGTTTTTT TRBD1 TRBJ2-2 TRBV7-9 -
CAISFSGTSGRREQYF TGTGCCATCAGCTTTTCCGGGACTAGCGGGAGAAGGGAGCAGTACTTC TRBD2 TRBJ2-7 TRBV10-3 -
CASSHDEMEQFF TGTGCCAGCAGCCATGATGAGATGGAGCAGTTCTTC - TRBJ2-1 TRBV3-1/TRBV3-2 -
CASRGQGRITEAFF TGTGCCAGCCGCGGCCAGGGCAGGATCACTGAAGCTTTCTTT - TRBJ1-1 TRBV6-5 -
CASSPLPPANTGELFF TGTGCCAGCTCACCACTCCCCCCCGCGAACACCGGGGAGCTGTTTTTT - TRBJ2-2 TRBV18 -
CASETRNIQYF TGTGCCAGCGAAACTAGAAACATTCAGTACTTC - TRBJ2-4 TRBV19 few
CSVGLWPINTEAFF TGCAGCGTTGGCCTGTGGCCAATTAACACTGAAGCTTTCTTT - TRBJ1-1 TRBV29-1 -
CASRGTSGYNEQFF TGTGCCAGCAGGGGGACTAGCGGATACAATGAGCAGTTCTTC TRBD2 TRBJ2-1 TRBV2 once
CASSQAGTGPQLAGGIPYNEQFF TGTGCCAGCAGCCAAGCCGGGACAGGACCTCAACTAGCGGGAGGGATCCCCTACAATGAGCAGTTCTTC TRBD2 TRBJ2-1 TRBV3-1/TRBV3-2 -